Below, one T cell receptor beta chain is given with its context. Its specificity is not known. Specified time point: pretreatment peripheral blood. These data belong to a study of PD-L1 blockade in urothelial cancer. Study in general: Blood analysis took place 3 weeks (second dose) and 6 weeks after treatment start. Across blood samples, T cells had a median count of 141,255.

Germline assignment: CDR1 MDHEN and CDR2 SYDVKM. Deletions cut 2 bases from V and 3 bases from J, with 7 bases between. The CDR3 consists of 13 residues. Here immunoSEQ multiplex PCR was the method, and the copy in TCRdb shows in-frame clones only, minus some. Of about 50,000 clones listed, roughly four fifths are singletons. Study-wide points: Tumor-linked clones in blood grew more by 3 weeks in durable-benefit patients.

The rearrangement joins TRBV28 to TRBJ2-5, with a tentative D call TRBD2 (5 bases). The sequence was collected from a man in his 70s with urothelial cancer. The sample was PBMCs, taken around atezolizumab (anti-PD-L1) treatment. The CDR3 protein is CASSLSGEETQYF. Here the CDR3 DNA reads TGTGCCAGCAGTTTAAGCGGAGAAGAGACCCAGTACTTC.